The 21 T cell receptor beta chains given below trace back to one sample, sequenced in a study of T cells after yellow fever vaccination. In TCRdb, the 5' RACE reads were re-called with MiXCR into one record per CDR3 protein. The sample shows fewer than 450,000 distinct CDR3 sequences, roughly 4.3% of them seen only once. Sequences were derived from PBMCs, sampled 5 days after the yellow fever booster vaccination. These receptors were taken from a man younger than 30 who received the YFV17D yellow fever vaccine.

This clonotype was counted at least ten times. The chain is built from TRBV20-1 and TRBJ1-5, with 8 bases aligning to TRBD1. Trimming cost V 6 bases and J 0 bases; bases outside gene matches: 10. Germline CDR1 is DFQATT and CDR2 is SNEGSKA (reference sequence). This CDR3 comprises 16 residues. CDR3 sequence: CSAQTGGQVSNQPQHF. In DNA, the CDR3 is TGCAGTGCCCAAACAGGGGGTCAAGTTAGCAATCAGCCCCAGCATTTT.

The chain is built from TRBV12-2 and TRBJ1-5; the table's D call TRBD1 went unverified against the DNA. TRBV12-2 is reported as a pseudogene. This CDR3 has 18 amino acids. The CDR3 loop is CASRLALFQGKVNQPQHF. CDR3 DNA sequence: TGTGCAAGTCGCTTAGCACTATTTCAGGGGAAGGTCAATCAGCCCCAGCATTTT.

Only a few counts were recorded for this clonotype. V gene TRBV7-8 combines with J gene TRBJ2-5; 7 bases fit TRBD2. V lost 5 bases and J lost 3; bases outside the gene matches: 9. Germline V gives CDR1 SGHVS, CDR2 FQNEAQ. The CDR3 is 15 amino acids. CDR3 region: CASSHFLGGEETQYF. CDR3 sequence (DNA): TGTGCCAGCAGCCACTTTCTGGGGGGGGAAGAGACCCAGTACTTC.

This clonotype was detected ten times or more. This rearrangement joins TRBV28 to TRBJ2-1; D is perhaps TRBD1 (6 bases). This CDR3 has 17 residues. The V gene's germline CDR1 is MDHEN and CDR2 SYDVKM. V was pared by 1 base and J by 4 bases, with 17 bases between. CDR3 loop: CASSLYTNREMYNEQFF. CDR3 DNA sequence: TGTGCCAGCAGTTTATACACAAACAGGGAGATGTACAATGAGCAGTTCTTC. The full variable domain, rest sourced from reference TRBV28 and TRBJ2-1, is DVKVTQSSRYLVKRTGEKVFLECVQDMDHENMFWYRQDPGLGLRLIYFSYDVKMKEKGDIPEGYSVSREKKERFSLILESASTNQTSMYLCASSLYTNREMYNEQFFGPGTRLTVL.

V gene TRBV10-1 combines with J gene TRBJ1-1; 9 bases are a match to TRBD1. The germline V gene has CDR1 WNHNN and CDR2 SYGVQD (reference sequence). V was pared by 4 bases and J by 2 bases, with 11 bases of the junction left unmatched. The CDR3 is 17 amino acids. Here the CDR3 reads CASSAPGQGGRNTEAFF. The CDR3 DNA is TGCGCCAGCAGTGCCCCGGGACAGGGTGGGAGAAACACTGAAGCTTTCTTT.

The chain has TRBV5-4 and TRBJ1-6; the D gene is possibly TRBD1 (6 bases). Deletions cut 2 bases from V and 7 bases from J, with 10 bases between. Germline values: CDR1 SGHNT, CDR2 YYREEE (reference sequence). CDR3 length equals 14 residues. The CDR3 spells CASSFQGSNSPLHF. The CDR3 nucleotides are TGTGCCAGCAGCTTTCAGGGGAGCAATTCACCCCTCCACTTT.

This clonotype has a handful of counts. The rearrangement links TRBV5-4 to TRBJ2-5, with a possible D match to TRBD1 (6 bases). This CDR3 contains 13 residues. V lost 0 bases and J lost 7, with 10 bases in between. Germline V lookup: CDR1 SGHNT, CDR2 YYREEE (reference sequence). The DNA for the CDR3 is TGTGCCAGCAGCTTGGGCTTAGGGGGGACCCAGTACTTC. It encodes CASSLGLGGTQYF.

This clonotype has ten or more counts. This chain connects TRBV9 to TRBJ2-3; D unclear. Germline loops: CDR1 SGDLS, CDR2 YYNGEE. V lost 0 bases and J 2 bases, leaving 10 bases between the germline ends. There are 15 residues in the CDR3. The CDR3 DNA sequence: TGTGCCAGCAGCGTAGTCGGAGAACCCACAGATACGCAGTATTTT. As protein: CASSVVGEPTDTQYF.

Only a few counts were recorded for this clonotype. The chain links TRBV6-6 to TRBJ2-3, with D perhaps being TRBD1 or TRBD2 (5 bases each). Germline-derived CDR1 and CDR2 are MNHNY and SVGAGI (reference sequence). The ends were cut back, 5 bases at V and 4 bases at J, with 10 bases in the middle. The CDR3 extends over 13 amino acids. The CDR3 DNA reads TGTGCCAGCAGTACGGGGCAATCAGATACGCAGTATTTT. Its translation: CASSTGQSDTQYF.

The genes are TRBV6-5 and TRBJ1-4; D is perhaps TRBD1 (5 bases). This CDR3 is built from 14 residues. Trimming stripped 6 bases from V and 6 bases from J, with 14 bases between. Germline V CDR1 and CDR2: MNHEY, SVGAGI. Written as DNA, the CDR3 is TGTGCCAGCAGGTACCTCGGGGGAGATGAAAAACTGTTTTTT. Encoded protein: CASRYLGGDEKLFF.

This clonotype was counted ten times or more. J is TRBJ2-1 and V is TRBV11-2; perhaps TRBD1 as D (6 bases). CDR3 length: 13 amino acids. Germline V CDR1 and CDR2: SGHAT, FQNNGV. The V end lost 3 bases, the J end lost 4 bases, and 7 bases lay between the germline ends. The CDR3 DNA is TGTGCCAGCAGCTTTACAGGGTACAATGAGCAGTTCTTC. This sequence encodes CASSFTGYNEQFF.

This clonotype was picked up many times. The gene calls are TRBV24-1 and TRBJ1-1; no clear D. Trimming left V 3 bases short and J 5 bases short, with 3 bases between. This CDR3 has 11 amino acids. CDR1 KGHDR and CDR2 SFDVKD come from the germline V gene. The CDR3 here is CATSDRTEAFF. Written as DNA, the CDR3 is TGTGCCACCAGTGATCGGACTGAAGCTTTCTTT.

V and J are TRBV4-2 and TRBJ2-5; D tentatively fits TRBD1 or TRBD2 (6 bases each). Per germline, CDR1 LGHNA and CDR2 YNFKEQ. The CDR3 loop spans 17 amino acids. V was shortened by 0 bases and J by 1 base, with 15 bases between the two germline ends. This chain's CDR3 is CASSQDRRGNLQETQYF. In DNA, the CDR3 is TGTGCCAGCAGCCAAGATCGGAGGGGGAACCTCCAAGAGACCCAGTACTTC.

In its sample, this clonotype was seen a few times. The rearrangement joins TRBV5-1 to TRBJ2-5, with 11 nucleotides matching TRBD1. Germline-derived CDR1 and CDR2 are SGHRS and YFSETQ. Trimming cost V 4 bases and J 5 bases; bases outside gene matches: 7. The CDR3 is 15 residues long. The CDR3 loop is CASSNGQGAGETQYF. The CDR3 DNA reads TGCGCCAGCAGCAACGGACAGGGGGCTGGGGAGACCCAGTACTTC.

This clonotype has more than one count but fewer than ten. The genes are TRBV9 and TRBJ1-4, with unresolved D. CDR1 is SGDLS and CDR2 is YYNGEE in the germline V gene. The CDR3 consists of 13 residues. V was clipped by 3 bases and J by 5 bases, with 8 bases between them. The CDR3 DNA sequence: TGTGCCAGCAGCGCCGGTTTGAATGAAAAACTGTTTTTT. This sequence encodes CASSAGLNEKLFF.

The chain uses TRBV2 and TRBJ1-4; D is unresolved. CDR1 is SNHLY, CDR2 FYNNEI, per germline. V was pared by 6 bases and J by 4 bases, with 15 bases between. The CDR3 runs to 15 residues. CDR3 in amino acids: CASRSRRSFNEKLFF. DNA for the CDR3: TGTGCCAGCAGATCCCGCAGGAGTTTTAATGAAAAACTGTTTTTT.

This chain uses TRBV7-2 with TRBJ2-5, with D unclear. Germline CDR1 reads SGHTA; CDR2 reads FQGNSA. Between the trimmed V and J ends, which lost 5 bases and 2 bases, there was a span of 15 bases. The CDR3 consists of 15 residues. CDR3 protein: CASSHKRALQETQYF. Written as DNA, the CDR3 is TGTGCCAGCAGCCATAAAAGGGCACTACAAGAGACCCAGTACTTC.

The chain recombines TRBV4-2 with TRBJ2-3, with 7 positions matching TRBD2. Germline V CDR1 and CDR2: LGHNA, YNFKEQ. Trimming took 3 bases from V and 3 from J; bases not matched to a gene: 9. The CDR3 loop spans 16 amino acids. CDR3 sequence (DNA): TGTGCCAGCAGCCAGCTTGGGGGGGGTTCGACAGATACGCAGTATTTT. It encodes CASSQLGGGSTDTQYF.

This clonotype was recorded many times. The chain has TRBV2 and TRBJ2-7, with D tentatively TRBD2 (5 bases). The V gene's germline CDR1 is SNHLY and CDR2 FYNNEI. This CDR3 region has 14 residues. Trimming shortened V by 4 bases and J by 2 bases, and 12 bases separated the two germline ends. CDR3 in amino acids: CASSAGGPTYEQYV. CDR3 bases: TGTGCCAGCAGTGCTGGAGGCCCTACCTACGAGCAGTACGTC.

This clonotype was seen ten or more times. This sequence joins TRBV9 and TRBJ2-4; D is possibly TRBD1 (7 bases). The CDR3 is made up of 15 amino acids. V lost 4 bases and J 8 bases, leaving 19 bases between the germline ends. Germline CDR1 reads SGDLS; CDR2 reads YYNGEE. CDR3 nucleotide sequence: TGTGCCAGCAGCCCAGGGGGGCAGGGGGTACACATTCAGTACTTC. Amino acid sequence: CASSPGGQGVHIQYF.

Ten or more counts support this clonotype. This chain joins TRBV6-4 and TRBJ1-4; 10 nucleotides agree with TRBD1. The CDR3 has 16 amino acids. The trim removed 5 bases at V and 5 bases at J, leaving 8 bases unmatched. Germline lookup yields CDR1 MRHNA and CDR2 SNTAGT. The CDR3 spells CASSSTGGERNEKLFF. For the CDR3, the DNA is TGTGCCAGCAGTTCGACAGGGGGCGAGAGAAATGAAAAACTGTTTTTT.